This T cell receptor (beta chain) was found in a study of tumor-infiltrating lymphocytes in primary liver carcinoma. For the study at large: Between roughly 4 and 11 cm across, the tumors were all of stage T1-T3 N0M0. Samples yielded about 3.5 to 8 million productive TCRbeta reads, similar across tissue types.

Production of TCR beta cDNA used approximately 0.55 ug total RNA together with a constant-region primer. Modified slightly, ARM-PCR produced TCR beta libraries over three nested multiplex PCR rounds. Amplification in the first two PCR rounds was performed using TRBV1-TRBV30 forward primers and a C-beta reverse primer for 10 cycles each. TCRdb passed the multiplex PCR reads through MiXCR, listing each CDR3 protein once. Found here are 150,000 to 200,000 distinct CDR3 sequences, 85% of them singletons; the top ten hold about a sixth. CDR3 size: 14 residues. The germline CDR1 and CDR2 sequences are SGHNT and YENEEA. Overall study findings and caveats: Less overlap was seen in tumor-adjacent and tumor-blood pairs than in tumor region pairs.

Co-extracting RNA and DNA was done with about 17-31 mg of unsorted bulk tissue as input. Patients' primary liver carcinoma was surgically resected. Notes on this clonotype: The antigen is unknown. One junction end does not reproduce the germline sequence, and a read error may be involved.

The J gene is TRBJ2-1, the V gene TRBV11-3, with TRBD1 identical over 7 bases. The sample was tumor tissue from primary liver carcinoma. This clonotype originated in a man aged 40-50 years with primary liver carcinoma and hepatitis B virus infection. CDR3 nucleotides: TGTGTCAGCAGCTTAGGGGGCAGGAACAATGAGCAGTTCTTC. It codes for CVSSLGGRNNEQFF.